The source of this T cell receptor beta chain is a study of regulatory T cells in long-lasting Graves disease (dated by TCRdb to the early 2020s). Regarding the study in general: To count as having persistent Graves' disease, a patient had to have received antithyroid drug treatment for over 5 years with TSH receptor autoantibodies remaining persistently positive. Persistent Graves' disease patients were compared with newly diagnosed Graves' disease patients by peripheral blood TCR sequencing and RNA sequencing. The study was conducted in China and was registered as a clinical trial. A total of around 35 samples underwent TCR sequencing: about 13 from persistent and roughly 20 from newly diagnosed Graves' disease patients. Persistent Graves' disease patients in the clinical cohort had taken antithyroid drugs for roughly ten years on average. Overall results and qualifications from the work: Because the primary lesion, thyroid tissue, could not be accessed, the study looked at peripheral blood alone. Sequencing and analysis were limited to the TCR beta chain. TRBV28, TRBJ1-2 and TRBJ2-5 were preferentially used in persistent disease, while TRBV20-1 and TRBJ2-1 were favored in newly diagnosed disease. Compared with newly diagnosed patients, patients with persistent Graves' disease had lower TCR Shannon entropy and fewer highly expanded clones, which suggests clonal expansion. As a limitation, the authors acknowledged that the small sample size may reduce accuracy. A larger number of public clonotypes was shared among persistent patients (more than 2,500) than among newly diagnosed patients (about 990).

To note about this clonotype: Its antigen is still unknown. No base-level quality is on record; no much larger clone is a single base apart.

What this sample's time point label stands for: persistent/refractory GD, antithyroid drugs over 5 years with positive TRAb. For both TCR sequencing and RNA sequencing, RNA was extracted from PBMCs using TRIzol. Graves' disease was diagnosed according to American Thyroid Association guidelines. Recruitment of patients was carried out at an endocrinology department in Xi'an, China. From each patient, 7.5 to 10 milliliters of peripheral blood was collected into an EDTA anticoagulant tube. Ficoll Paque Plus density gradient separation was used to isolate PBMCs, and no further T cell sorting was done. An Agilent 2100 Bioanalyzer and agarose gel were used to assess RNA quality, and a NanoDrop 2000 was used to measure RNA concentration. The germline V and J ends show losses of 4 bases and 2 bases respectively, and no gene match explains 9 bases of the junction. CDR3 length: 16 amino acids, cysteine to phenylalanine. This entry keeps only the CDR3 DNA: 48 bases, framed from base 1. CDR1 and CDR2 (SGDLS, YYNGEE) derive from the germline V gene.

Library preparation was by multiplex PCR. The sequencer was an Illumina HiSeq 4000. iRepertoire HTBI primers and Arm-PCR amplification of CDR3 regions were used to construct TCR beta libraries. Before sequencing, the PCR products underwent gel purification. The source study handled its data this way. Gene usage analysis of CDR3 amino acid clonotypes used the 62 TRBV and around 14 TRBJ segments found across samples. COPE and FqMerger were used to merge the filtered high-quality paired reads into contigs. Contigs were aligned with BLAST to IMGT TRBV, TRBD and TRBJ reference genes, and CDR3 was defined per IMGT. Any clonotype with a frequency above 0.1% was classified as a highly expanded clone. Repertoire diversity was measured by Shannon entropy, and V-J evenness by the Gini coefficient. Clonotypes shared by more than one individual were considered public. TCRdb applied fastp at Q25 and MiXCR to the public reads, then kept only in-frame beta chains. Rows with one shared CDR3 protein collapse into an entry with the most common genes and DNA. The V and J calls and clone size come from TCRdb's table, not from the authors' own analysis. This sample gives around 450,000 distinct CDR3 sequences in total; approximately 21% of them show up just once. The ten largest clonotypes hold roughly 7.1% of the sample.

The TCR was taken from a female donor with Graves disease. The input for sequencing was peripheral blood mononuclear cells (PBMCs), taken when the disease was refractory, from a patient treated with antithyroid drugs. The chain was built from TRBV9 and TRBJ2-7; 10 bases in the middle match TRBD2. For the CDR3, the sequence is CASSPQAGGPTYEQYF. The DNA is TGTGCCAGCAGCCCCCAAGCGGGAGGGCCGACCTACGAGCAGTACTTC.